This TCR beta chain was sequenced during a study of blood T cell repertoires in COVID-19 (dated by TCRdb to 2018 to 2020). Regarding the complete study: Collaborator samples came from the United States, Italy and Spain and covered acute and convalescent phases of COVID-19. The repertoires were released in a freely available public database meant as a resource for research on the immune response to SARS-CoV-2. Nearly every sample came with metadata listing a de-identified subject ID, COVID-19 status, age in years and sex. The material from the prospective study consisted of cDNA or gDNA derived from T cells, B-cell-depleted T cells, or PBMCs. Deeply sampled blood TCRbeta repertoires from subjects exposed to, actively infected with, or recovered from COVID-19 were included in the dataset. Samples were obtained from the ongoing ImmuneRACE study (first 160 participants) and from about 1,300 subjects provided by 6 global collaborators. Where available, HLA class I and class II types were taken from metadata supplied by the sample provider and were not determined by assay-based typing. General findings and caveats noted by the study authors: Clinical and demographic metadata were provided uncurated, with the amount varying by source and participant.

Worth noting for this clone: This receptor's antigen is unknown. No much larger clone exists at a distance of one base, and base qualities are not known.

One collaborating source in Seattle enrolled patients during active infection and followed them longitudinally through the course of disease. Each collaborating institution followed its own protocols to collect whole blood in K2EDTA tubes. Collaborator samples were shipped for TCRbeta analysis as frozen whole blood, isolated PBMCs, or DNA extracted from either sample type. TCRbeta CDR3 regions were amplified from genomic DNA by means of the immunoSEQ Assay, a bias-controlled multiplex PCR. Processing in the source paper ran as follows. Nucleated cell counts per sample were estimated from amplification of reference gene primers within the assay. To quantify the absolute abundance of each unique TCRbeta CDR3 rearrangement, sequence reads were collapsed and filtered. For each sample, productive Simpson clonality was calculated by taking the square root of Simpson's diversity index across productive rearrangements. Not all clones reach the TCRdb copy of this immuneACCESS table, which keeps in-frame sequences only. Checked studies attribute under half of the gap to unresolved V genes and leave the rest unexplained. V and J calls and clone size follow that table, whereas D and trimming were derived from the DNA. The table for this sample lists roughly 300,000 clones; roughly 90% of them were counted only once. 2.2% of the sample belongs to the ten largest clones.

The source of this sequence is a woman aged 30 to 39 with COVID-19, enrolled during active disease. Source material: peripheral blood.

The nucleotides are TGTGCCAGCAGTTACACAGCCCCATATCAGCCCCAGCATTTT. Its product reads: CASSYTAPYQPQHF. The sequence links TRBV6-2 or TRBV6-3 to TRBJ1-5, with the D gene call left open. As encoded in the germline V gene, CDR1 is MNHEY while CDR2 is SVGEGT. The CDR3, from cysteine to phenylalanine, totals 14 residues. The only DNA kept is the CDR3, 42 bases in frame from the first base. The junction shows trimming of 2 bases on V and 5 bases on J, plus 10 bases between the germline ends.